The rows below give T cell receptor beta chains drawn from one sample of a study of blood T cell repertoires in COVID-19. The assay was immunoSEQ multiplex PCR, and TCRdb's table has in-frame clones only and misses some. Among more than 120,000 clones listed, 88% were seen once. Sequences were obtained from peripheral blood. These receptors were obtained from a human donor in a cohort sampled during active COVID-19. The CDR3 runs from the conserved cysteine through the conserved F or W. D genes are given only for firm matches. Size tells how often a clone was seen (once, few, many) or the class of an expanded clone, and some rows leave it out.

d_gene: -; len: 16; j_gene: TRBJ1-6; abundance: -; v_gene: TRBV19; CDR3nt: TGTGCCAGCCGCCGAGGGGAGGGGGGACATAATTCACCCCTCCACTTT; CDR3aa: CASRRGEGGHNSPLHF
d_gene: -; len: 17; j_gene: TRBJ1-2; abundance: -; v_gene: TRBV9; CDR3nt: TGTGCCAGCAGCGTAGAGACCTACTTGACACCAAACTATGGCTACACCTTC; CDR3aa: CASSVETYLTPNYGYTF
d_gene: -; len: 13; j_gene: TRBJ1-3; abundance: -; v_gene: TRBV23-1; CDR3nt: TGCGCCAGCAGTCCCCTCTCTGGAAACACCATATATTTT; CDR3aa: CASSPLSGNTIYF
d_gene: TRBD1; len: 16; j_gene: TRBJ2-1; abundance: -; v_gene: TRBV7-3; CDR3nt: TGTGCCAGCAGCTTACCGGGACAGGCTTCCTACAATGAGCAGTTCTTC; CDR3aa: CASSLPGQASYNEQFF
d_gene: -; len: 18; j_gene: TRBJ1-3; abundance: once; v_gene: TRBV9; CDR3nt: TGTGCCAGCAGCGTAGACGGGCAGGGTATCAGGTCTGGAAACACCATATATTTT; CDR3aa: CASSVDGQGIRSGNTIYF
d_gene: TRBD1; len: 15; j_gene: TRBJ2-5; abundance: -; v_gene: TRBV24-1; CDR3nt: TGTGCCACCAGTGATCCGACAGGGCAGAGAGAGACCCAGTACTTC; CDR3aa: CATSDPTGQRETQYF
d_gene: -; len: 15; j_gene: TRBJ2-2; abundance: -; v_gene: TRBV5-1; CDR3nt: TGCGCCAGCAGCCTACGACAGGCCAACACCGGGGAGCTGTTTTTT; CDR3aa: CASSLRQANTGELFF
d_gene: -; len: 15; j_gene: TRBJ1-3; abundance: few; v_gene: TRBV9; CDR3nt: TGTGCCAGCAGCGTAGTCGCGGGGGGTGGAAACACCATATATTTT; CDR3aa: CASSVVAGGGNTIYF
d_gene: TRBD2; len: 15; j_gene: TRBJ2-4; abundance: -; v_gene: TRBV2; CDR3nt: TGTGCCAGCAGTCCTCTAGCGGGGGGGCACGGCATTCAGTACTTC; CDR3aa: CASSPLAGGHGIQYF
d_gene: TRBD2; len: 17; j_gene: TRBJ2-5; abundance: -; v_gene: TRBV5-1; CDR3nt: TGCGCCAGCAGCAGACGGCCCCTAGCGGGGGGGCGGGAGACCCAGTACTTC; CDR3aa: CASSRRPLAGGRETQYF
d_gene: -; len: 15; j_gene: TRBJ2-7; abundance: -; v_gene: TRBV6-5; CDR3nt: TGTGCCAGCAGTTACTCGCCAGGTAGCTCCTACGAGCAGTACTTC; CDR3aa: CASSYSPGSSYEQYF
d_gene: TRBD1; len: 15; j_gene: TRBJ2-7; abundance: -; v_gene: TRBV10-3; CDR3nt: TGTGCCATCAGCCTAGGACAGGGGGCTTCCTACGAGCAGTACTTC; CDR3aa: CAISLGQGASYEQYF
d_gene: TRBD2; len: 17; j_gene: TRBJ2-1; abundance: -; v_gene: TRBV15; CDR3nt: TGTGCCACCAGCACCCGCAGCGGGGGGCCCACCTACAATGAGCAGTTCTTC; CDR3aa: CATSTRSGGPTYNEQFF
d_gene: TRBD1; len: 16; j_gene: TRBJ2-1; abundance: -; v_gene: TRBV4-2; CDR3nt: TGTGCCAGCAGCCCGGACAGGCTTAGCTCCTACAATGAGCAGTTCTTC; CDR3aa: CASSPDRLSSYNEQFF
d_gene: TRBD1; len: 16; j_gene: TRBJ1-1; abundance: -; v_gene: TRBV30; CDR3nt: TGTGCCTGGAGTGCGACTCCAGGGGGCCCGAACACTGAAGCTTTCTTT; CDR3aa: CAWSATPGGPNTEAFF
d_gene: TRBD2; len: 15; j_gene: TRBJ2-1; abundance: -; v_gene: TRBV10-3; CDR3nt: TGTGCCACCGCGCCCGGGACTAACTCCTACAATGAGCAGTTCTTC; CDR3aa: CATAPGTNSYNEQFF
d_gene: TRBD2; len: 15; j_gene: TRBJ2-1; abundance: -; v_gene: TRBV6-5; CDR3nt: TGTGCCAGCAGTTACGAGCTAGCGGGGAGCAATGAGCAGTTCTTC; CDR3aa: CASSYELAGSNEQFF
d_gene: TRBD1; len: 16; j_gene: TRBJ1-1; abundance: -; v_gene: TRBV5-6; CDR3nt: TGTGCCAGCAGCTATATCGTATCAGGGGGCCGCACTGAAGCTTTCTTT; CDR3aa: CASSYIVSGGRTEAFF
d_gene: TRBD1; len: 15; j_gene: TRBJ1-4; abundance: -; v_gene: TRBV25-1; CDR3nt: TGTGCCAGCAGTGCGTGGGGACAGGGTAATGAAAAACTGTTTTTT; CDR3aa: CASSAWGQGNEKLFF
d_gene: -; len: 13; j_gene: TRBJ2-1; abundance: -; v_gene: TRBV5-1; CDR3nt: TGCGCCAGCCGGCCTGGGACTTCTAATGAGCAGTTCTTC; CDR3aa: CASRPGTSNEQFF
d_gene: -; len: 13; j_gene: TRBJ2-3; abundance: -; v_gene: TRBV5-6; CDR3nt: TGTGCCAGCAGCTTAGTACTCACAGATACGCAGTATTTT; CDR3aa: CASSLVLTDTQYF
d_gene: -; len: 17; j_gene: TRBJ1-4; abundance: -; v_gene: TRBV10-3; CDR3nt: TGTGCCATCAGTGAGTCGAAAGCGGGGGCCGTAAATGAAAAACTGTTTTTT; CDR3aa: CAISESKAGAVNEKLFF
d_gene: -; len: 15; j_gene: TRBJ2-4; abundance: once; v_gene: TRBV3-1/TRBV3-2; CDR3nt: TGTGCCAGCAGCCAAGATAGCGCGGGGTGGGACATTCAGTACTTC; CDR3aa: CASSQDSAGWDIQYF
d_gene: -; len: 14; j_gene: TRBJ2-5; abundance: -; v_gene: TRBV9; CDR3nt: TGTGCCAGCAGCGTAGAGGGGGTTGACGAGACCCAGTACTTC; CDR3aa: CASSVEGVDETQYF
d_gene: TRBD2; len: 16; j_gene: TRBJ2-3; abundance: -; v_gene: TRBV4-1; CDR3nt: TGCGCCAGCAGCCAACCGACTAGCGGGGGGGGAAATACGCAGTATTTT; CDR3aa: CASSQPTSGGGNTQYF
d_gene: TRBD1; len: 16; j_gene: TRBJ2-7; abundance: -; v_gene: TRBV6-5; CDR3nt: TGTGCCAGCAGTTACTCGAAATTGACAGGGTCCTACGAGCAGTACTTC; CDR3aa: CASSYSKLTGSYEQYF
d_gene: TRBD2; len: 15; j_gene: TRBJ2-2; abundance: -; v_gene: TRBV5-1; CDR3nt: TGCGCCAGCAGCGCGGGGCCGGGGGGGACCGGGGAGCTGTTTTTT; CDR3aa: CASSAGPGGTGELFF
d_gene: TRBD1; len: 17; j_gene: TRBJ2-3; abundance: -; v_gene: TRBV4-3; CDR3nt: TGCGCCAGCAGCCAAAGAAACACGCAAACAGGGGCGGATACGCAGTATTTT; CDR3aa: CASSQRNTQTGADTQYF
d_gene: -; len: 15; j_gene: TRBJ2-3; abundance: -; v_gene: TRBV5-6; CDR3nt: TGTGCCAGCAGCTTGTTTTGGAGGAGCACAGATACGCAGTATTTT; CDR3aa: CASSLFWRSTDTQYF
d_gene: -; len: 16; j_gene: TRBJ2-3; abundance: -; v_gene: TRBV3-1/TRBV3-2; CDR3nt: TGTGCCAGCAGCCAGGGGCTTTCCTTTAGCACAGATACGCAGTATTTT; CDR3aa: CASSQGLSFSTDTQYF
d_gene: TRBD2; len: 17; j_gene: TRBJ2-1; abundance: few; v_gene: TRBV9; CDR3nt: TGTGCCAGCAGCGTAGAGGGACTAGCGGGGATATACAATGAGCAGTTCTTC; CDR3aa: CASSVEGLAGIYNEQFF
d_gene: -; len: 12; j_gene: TRBJ1-4; abundance: -; v_gene: TRBV7-9; CDR3nt: TGTGCCAGCAGCTCACAGGGCGAAAAACTGTTTTTT; CDR3aa: CASSSQGEKLFF
d_gene: -; len: 12; j_gene: TRBJ2-7; abundance: -; v_gene: TRBV14; CDR3nt: TGTGCCAGCAGCCCCTTCGGCGGCGAGCAGTACTTC; CDR3aa: CASSPFGGEQYF
d_gene: -; len: 15; j_gene: TRBJ1-6; abundance: -; v_gene: TRBV7-2; CDR3nt: TGTGCCAGCAGCGCCCCTGGGGGGAATAATTCACCCCTCCACTTT; CDR3aa: CASSAPGGNNSPLHF
d_gene: -; len: 15; j_gene: TRBJ2-5; abundance: once; v_gene: TRBV9; CDR3nt: TGTGCCAGCAGCCTCCACCACAGGGGGGGAGAGACCCAGTACTTC; CDR3aa: CASSLHHRGGETQYF
d_gene: -; len: 19; j_gene: TRBJ2-3; abundance: once; v_gene: TRBV21-1; CDR3nt: TGTGCCAGCAGCAAACGGGGGGACAGGCGATTCACTAGCACAGATACGCAGTATTTT; CDR3aa: CASSKRGDRRFTSTDTQYF
d_gene: TRBD2; len: 16; j_gene: TRBJ2-3; abundance: -; v_gene: TRBV7-3; CDR3nt: TGTGCCAGCAGCTTACTCGGGGGGGCGGGCACAGATACGCAGTATTTT; CDR3aa: CASSLLGGAGTDTQYF
d_gene: -; len: 14; j_gene: TRBJ1-2; abundance: -; v_gene: TRBV5-4; CDR3nt: TGTGCCAGCAGCTTGGCCGGACAGCACTATGGCTACACCTTC; CDR3aa: CASSLAGQHYGYTF
d_gene: TRBD1; len: 14; j_gene: TRBJ2-7; abundance: -; v_gene: TRBV7-6; CDR3nt: TGTGCCAGCAGCGTCGGACAGGAACAAGGCGAGCAGTACTTC; CDR3aa: CASSVGQEQGEQYF
d_gene: TRBD1; len: 15; j_gene: TRBJ2-7; abundance: -; v_gene: TRBV5-8; CDR3nt: TGTGCCAGCAGCTTGAGGGGTGACAGGGTCTACGAGCAGTACTTC; CDR3aa: CASSLRGDRVYEQYF
d_gene: TRBD2; len: 18; j_gene: TRBJ2-5; abundance: -; v_gene: TRBV5-4; CDR3nt: TGTGCCAGCAGCCCCGGGACTAGCGGGGGGGCCGGAGCGGAGACCCAGTACTTC; CDR3aa: CASSPGTSGGAGAETQYF
d_gene: TRBD1; len: 14; j_gene: TRBJ1-2; abundance: -; v_gene: TRBV2; CDR3nt: TGTGCCAGCAGTGAAAAGGGGGCCTACTATGGCTACACCTTC; CDR3aa: CASSEKGAYYGYTF
d_gene: -; len: 13; j_gene: TRBJ1-1; abundance: -; v_gene: TRBV30; CDR3nt: TGTGCCTGGAGTGTAGCGATTAACACTGAAGCTTTCTTT; CDR3aa: CAWSVAINTEAFF
d_gene: -; len: 15; j_gene: TRBJ2-1; abundance: -; v_gene: TRBV7-9; CDR3nt: TGTGCCAGCAGCTTAGCGGGAGCTGGCAACAATGAGCAGTTCTTC; CDR3aa: CASSLAGAGNNEQFF